This T cell receptor (beta chain) came from a study of blood T cell repertoires in COVID-19. Here immunoSEQ multiplex PCR was the method, and the copy in TCRdb shows in-frame clones only, minus some. This table has around 300,000 clones, roughly 86% appearing once. V was clipped by 2 bases and J by 7 bases, with 18 bases between them. Germline V gives CDR1 SNHLY, CDR2 FYNNEI. CDR3 length equals 15 residues. The J gene is TRBJ2-7, the V gene TRBV2; tentatively, D is TRBD2 (6 bases). This TCR was recovered from a woman in her 30s who had recovered from COVID-19. Sequenced sample: PBMCs or T cells enriched from blood (not recorded which). CDR3 sequence (DNA): TGTGCCAGCAGTGAAAGTCGGACTACGTTTGGTGAGCAGTACTTC. Encoded protein: CASSESRTTFGEQYF.